This T cell receptor (beta chain) came from a study of T cells in Graves' hyperthyroidism and ophthalmopathy. In this sample, this clonotype turned up many times. Its cognate antigen is unknown. V was cut by 1 base and J by 0 bases, with 8 bases left in between. The CDR3 is 15 residues long. The germline CDR1 and CDR2 sequences are LGHDT and YNNKEL (reference sequence). Whole-study results and caveats: Separation of ophthalmopathy from stable hyperthyroidism was achieved by a 13 V-J model.

RNA transcripts were the template for amplifying TCR beta CDR3 regions. The primer set for the first-round RT-PCR of the TCR CDR3 was HTBI. TCRdb re-derived calls from the multiplex PCR reads in MiXCR, one entry per CDR3 protein. The repertoire has approximately 600,000 distinct CDR3 sequences, around 21% of them found once; the top ten carry around a third. This chain connects TRBV3-1 to TRBJ2-3; D is unclear. Source material: blood. The source of this sequence is a man aged 25-45 years with Graves' ophthalmopathy. The CDR3 sequence is CASSQVTASTDTQYF. CDR3 nucleotides: TGTGCCAGCAGCCAAGTAACAGCTAGCACAGATACGCAGTATTTT.